The entry below describes one TCR beta chain. Antigen: not known. TCRdb derives one entry per CDR3 protein from the 5' RACE reads, leaving out DNA. The sample data list roughly 390,000 distinct CDR3 sequences. CDR1 and CDR2 (germline): LNHDA, SQIVND (reference sequence). This CDR3 region has 15 residues. This sample was included in a study of T cells expressing NK-cell markers. Notes on the study in general: Certain NKG2C+ T cell clones were expanded, and their HCMV specificity remained unclear.

This TCR was recovered from a woman aged 45-59 years in good health. V gene TRBV19 combines with J gene TRBJ2-5; there is no DNA to check the TCRdb D call of TRBD2. Source material: blood T cells: a sorted CD56 or NKG2C T cell subset, CD4+ or CD8+ T cells, or bulk PBMC T cells (not recorded which). CDR3 sequence reads: CASSTTSSGQETQYF.